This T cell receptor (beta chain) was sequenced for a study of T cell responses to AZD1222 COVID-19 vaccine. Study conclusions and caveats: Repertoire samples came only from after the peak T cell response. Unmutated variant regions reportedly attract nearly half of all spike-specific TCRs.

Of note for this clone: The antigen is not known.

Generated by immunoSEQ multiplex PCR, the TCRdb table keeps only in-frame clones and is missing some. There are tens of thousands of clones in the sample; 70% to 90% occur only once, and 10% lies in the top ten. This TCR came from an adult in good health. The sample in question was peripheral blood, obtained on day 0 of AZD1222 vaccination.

DNA for the CDR3: TGCGCCAGCAACCCGGGACTGATCTCCGGGGAGCTGTTTTTT. Protein product: CASNPGLISGELFF. This chain uses TRBV10-2 with TRBJ2-2; tentatively, D is TRBD2 (6 bases). V was shortened by 7 bases and J by 6 bases, with 15 bases between the two germline ends. Looked up from germline, CDR1 is WSHSY and CDR2 is SAAADI. The CDR3 is 14 amino acids.